These T cell receptor beta chains were read from a single sample in a study of blood T cells in healthy people across ages. TCRdb independently ran MiXCR on the 5' RACE reads; one entry per CDR3 protein. In the table there are 1.2 million to 1.5 million distinct CDR3 sequences, approximately 40% of which are singletons. Sequencing used blood. These receptor sequences come from a woman aged 18-29 years in good health. Each CDR3 is given with its conserved first and last residue. D genes are given only for firm matches. Clone size is stated in some rows and not others, as once, few, many or a class when expanded.

d_gene,v_gene,abundance,j_gene,CDR3aa,CDR3nt
.,TRBV12-3/TRBV12-4,.,TRBJ2-1,CASRPRSGQHNEQFF,TGTGCCAGCAGGCCCCGGAGCGGGCAGCACAATGAGCAGTTCTTC
TRBD1,TRBV20-1,.,TRBJ2-7,CSASRDRGDEQYF,TGCAGTGCTAGTAGGGACAGGGGGGACGAGCAGTACTTC
TRBD1,TRBV6-5,.,TRBJ1-1,CASSYAGQKTEAFF,TGTGCCAGCAGTTACGCGGGACAGAAGACTGAAGCTTTCTTT
.,TRBV12-3/TRBV12-4,.,TRBJ1-2,CASRLEGSYGYTF,TGTGCCAGCAGATTGGAGGGCAGCTATGGCTACACCTTC
TRBD1,TRBV29-1,.,TRBJ1-2,CSVSGQGDGYTF,TGCAGCGTATCCGGACAGGGCGATGGCTACACCTTC
.,TRBV6-5,.,TRBJ2-1,CAARRRSSYNEQFF,TGTGCCGCCAGGAGGAGGAGCTCCTACAATGAGCAGTTCTTC
.,TRBV2,few,TRBJ1-2,CASTLFWEMPRDYGYTF,TGTGCCAGCACCCTTTTTTGGGAGATGCCCCGAGACTATGGCTACACCTTC
.,TRBV3-1,once,TRBJ2-2,CASSQAALGELFF,TGTGCCAGCAGCCAAGCGGCTCTTGGGGAGCTGTTTTTT
TRBD1,TRBV20-1,.,TRBJ1-1,CSQARTGTMNTEAFF,TGCAGCCAGGCCCGGACAGGGACCATGAACACTGAAGCTTTCTTT
TRBD1,TRBV12-3/TRBV12-4,few,TRBJ1-2,CASSRQGASGYTF,TGTGCCAGCAGTAGACAGGGGGCAAGTGGCTACACCTTC
.,TRBV14,once,TRBJ2-7,CASSLITGTYEQCF,TGTGCCAGCAGCCTAATCACCGGAACCTACGAGCAGTGCTTC
.,TRBV20-1,.,TRBJ2-3,CSASADRITDTQYF,TGCAGTGCTAGCGCGGACCGGATAACAGATACGCAGTATTTT
.,TRBV20-1,few,TRBJ1-2,CSAIRESTGYTF,TGCAGTGCTATCAGGGAAAGTACGGGCTACACCTTC
TRBD1,TRBV25-1,.,TRBJ1-6,CASRGPGQGLTGAFPLHF,TGTGCCAGCAGGGGACCGGGACAGGGCCTGACGGGAGCTTTCCCCCTCCACTTT
.,TRBV20-1,.,TRBJ1-2,CSAPRTDYGYTF,TGCAGTGCCCCCAGAACAGACTATGGCTACACCTTC
TRBD2,TRBV7-2,.,TRBJ2-2,CASRNPGLAGGASGELFF,TGTGCCAGCAGGAATCCGGGACTAGCGGGGGGGGCCTCCGGGGAGCTGTTTTTT
.,TRBV9,.,TRBJ2-2,CASSGWGITTGELFF,TGTGCCAGCAGCGGTTGGGGGATTACCACCGGGGAGCTGTTTTTT